This T cell receptor beta chain stems from a study of OX40 agonist ivuxolimab in advanced cancers. Background on the study: The dose of intravenous ivuxolimab that patients received every 2 weeks ranged from 0.01 to 10 mg/kg. Study-wide results and limits: Averaging showed that CD8+ T cells had more expanded clones than CD4+ did.

Note on this clone: Its specificity is not known.

Blood was sampled at baseline, cycle 4 day 1, and cycle 7 day 1. Sequenced by immunoSEQ multiplex PCR; TCRdb stores in-frame clones only, minus some. The data show just under 65,000 clones, about 83% seen once. V was pared by 0 bases and J by 5 bases, with 9 bases of the junction left unmatched. Germline loops: CDR1 SEHNR, CDR2 FQNEAQ (reference sequence). The CDR3 totals 16 residues. The rearrangement uses TRBV7-9 and TRBJ1-1; TRBD1 aligns across 7 bases. The clonotype comes from an adult with an advanced solid tumor such as melanoma, head and neck, liver or kidney cancer. The sample consisted of CD4+ or CD8+ T cells sorted from blood, taken in a trial of the OX40 agonist ivuxolimab. The CDR3: CASSLAGGRGGTEAFF. DNA for the CDR3: TGTGCCAGCAGCTTAGCAGGGGGCAGGGGTGGAACTGAAGCTTTCTTT.